What follows are 27 T cell receptor beta chains derived from one specimen sequenced in a study of T-cell reconstitution after alpha-beta-depleted transplantation in children (dated by TCRdb to 2016 to 2017). Library creation used PCR. TCRdb names Illumina HiSeq 2500 as the instrument used. TCR libraries were prepared with molecular barcoding, using unique molecular identifiers to normalize TCRbeta repertoire quantification. Starting from the raw public reads, TCRdb applied fastp trimming at Q25, assembled clones with MiXCR and retained in-frame beta chains. Merged by CDR3 protein, the rows form single entries marked with the most common genes and DNA. The sample records about 610,000 distinct CDR3 sequences, over 9.5% of which are singletons. The top ten clonotypes cover 4% to 5% of the sample. The starting material was PBMCs from the stem cell graft donor, obtained from the stem cell graft. The receptors shown here come from a human donor who donated a stem cell graft to a child with acute myeloid leukemia.

CDR3 in amino acids: CSVEGLVYQETQYF. Here the CDR3 DNA reads TGCAGCGTTGAGGGTCTAGTGTACCAAGAGACCCAGTACTTC. This chain links TRBV29-1 with TRBJ2-5, with D unresolved. Germline CDR1 SQVTM, CDR2 ANQGSEA. CDR3 length equals 14 residues. Trimming cost V 3 bases and J 0 bases, with 11 bases left between them.

With respect to this clonotype: A much larger clone lies a single base off, so this may be a read error. The rearrangement joins TRBV7-3 to TRBJ2-3; TRBD2 might be the D (7 bases). The CDR3 extends over 17 amino acids. Germline-derived CDR1 and CDR2 are SGHTA and FQGTGA. The CDR3 is CASSLRVGGAPTDTHYF. The CDR3 DNA reads as TGTGCCAGCAGCCTAAGGGTTGGGGGGGCCCCCACAGATACGCACTATTTT.

The chain combines TRBV27 with TRBJ2-7; 7 positions agree with TRBD1. Per germline, CDR1 MNHEY and CDR2 SMNVEV (reference sequence). Trimming at V came to 6 bases and at J to 6 bases, leaving 11 bases not matched to a gene. CDR3 length: 14 residues. CDR3 protein: CASSSSRGYGEQYF. CDR3 DNA: TGTGCCAGCAGCTCAAGCAGGGGGTACGGCGAGCAGTACTTC.

This clonotype has more than one count but fewer than ten. This chain links TRBV4-1 with TRBJ2-1; unclear D gene. V dropped 3 bases and J dropped 12 bases, with 21 bases sitting between them. The CDR3 runs 15 residues. CDR1 is MGHRA, CDR2 YSYEKL, per germline. CDR3 in amino acids: CASSQTQTVGFGQFF. CDR3 nucleotides: TGCGCCAGCAGCCAGACCCAGACGGTCGGCTTCGGGCAGTTCTTC.

The chain uses TRBV12-3 or TRBV12-4 and TRBJ2-3; 7 nucleotides line up with TRBD2. The CDR3 totals 15 residues. V dropped 8 bases and J dropped 1; count of bases not matched to a gene: 9. This CDR3 reads CASRLGGAGTDTQYF. In DNA, the CDR3 is TGTGCCAGCCGGCTGGGAGGGGCGGGCACAGATACGCAGTATTTT.

This clonotype has ten or more counts. The V and J genes are TRBV28 and TRBJ1-6; 7 bases line up with TRBD1. The V gene end was trimmed by 5 bases and the J gene end by 10 bases; junction bases not matched to a gene: 8. Per the germline V gene, CDR1 is MDHEN and CDR2 is SYDVKM. The CDR3 has 14 residues. Here the CDR3 DNA reads TGTGCCAGCAGTACGACAGGGCAACGATCACCCCTCCACTTT. As protein: CASSTTGQRSPLHF.

This clonotype was found many times. V and J are TRBV5-1 and TRBJ2-3; a weak D match, TRBD2 (5 bases). Trimming removed 5 bases at V and 0 bases at J, with 10 bases between. The CDR3 loop spans 14 amino acids. CDR1 and CDR2 from the germline V gene are SGHRS and YFSETQ. Here the CDR3 DNA reads TGCGCCAGCAGAAGCGGCACTAGCACAGATACGCAGTATTTT. Residues: CASRSGTSTDTQYF.

This clonotype was counted a few times. The chain couples TRBV27 to TRBJ1-2; D uncertain. The V and J ends lost 7 bases and 8 bases respectively, with 5 bases between them. Germline CDR1 and CDR2: MNHEY and SMNVEV (reference sequence). CDR3 length: 9 residues. The DNA for the CDR3 is TGTGCCAGCATAAAAGGCTACACCTTC. As protein: CASIKGYTF.

This clonotype was picked up a small number of times. This chain joins TRBV20-1 and TRBJ2-7; no clear D gene. Trimming took 0 bases from V and 3 from J, leaving 15 bases between them. The CDR3 is 15 amino acids. Germline V gives CDR1 DFQATT, CDR2 SNEGSKA (reference sequence). The CDR3: CSAREGPSSGYEQYF. The DNA for the CDR3 is TGCAGTGCTAGAGAGGGTCCATCATCTGGCTACGAGCAGTACTTC.

This clonotype was seen more than once but under ten times. The CDR3 protein is CASSLGQHEQFF. The CDR3 bases are TGCGCCAGCAGCTTGGGACAGCATGAGCAGTTCTTC. The rearrangement joins TRBV5-1 to TRBJ2-1; maybe TRBD1 (5 bases). V lost 0 bases and J 8 bases, leaving 6 bases between the germline ends. The CDR3 is 12 amino acids. The germline gives CDR1 SGHRS, CDR2 YFSETQ. The variable domain in full, with the rest retrieved from reference TRBV5-1 and TRBJ2-1, is KAGVTQTPRYLIKTRGQQVTLSCSPISGHRSVSWYQQTPGQGLQFLFEYFSETQRNKGNFPGRFSGRQFSNSRSEMNVSTLELGDSALYLCASSLGQHEQFFGPGTRLTVL.

This sequence joins TRBV20-1 and TRBJ2-2; 14 positions agree with TRBD2. There are 20 residues in the CDR3. V shed 3 bases, J shed 4 bases, and the junction held 16 bases outside the gene matches. Germline V gene lookup returns CDR1 DFQATT and CDR2 SNEGSKA (reference sequence). The CDR3 is CSASSLEGLAGVGGTGELFF. CDR3 nucleotides: TGCAGTGCTAGTTCCCTAGAGGGACTAGCGGGAGTTGGGGGCACCGGGGAGCTGTTTTTT.

The chain joins TRBV3-1 to TRBJ2-3; D not resolved. The germline CDR1 and CDR2 sequences are LGHDT and YNNKEL (reference sequence). V was pared by 4 bases and J by 10 bases, with 9 bases between. This CDR3 is built from 11 residues. The CDR3 sequence is CASSPGVAQYF. The DNA of the CDR3 is TGTGCCAGCAGCCCTGGGGTAGCGCAGTATTTT.

This clonotype was counted only a few times. The rearrangement joins TRBV5-1 to TRBJ2-4; 10 positions agree with TRBD2. The CDR3 sequence is 16 residues long. In germline, CDR1 is SGHRS, CDR2 YFSETQ. The V and J ends lost 0 bases and 8 bases, in that order; junction bases with no gene match: 8. The CDR3 reads CASSLDLSSGSDIQYF. For the CDR3, the DNA is TGCGCCAGCAGCTTGGACCTCTCTAGCGGGAGTGACATTCAGTACTTC. The whole variable domain, filled in from reference TRBV5-1 and TRBJ2-4, reads KAGVTQTPRYLIKTRGQQVTLSCSPISGHRSVSWYQQTPGQGLQFLFEYFSETQRNKGNFPGRFSGRQFSNSRSEMNVSTLELGDSALYLCASSLDLSSGSDIQYFGAGTRLSVL.

The rearrangement links TRBV6-2 or TRBV6-3 to TRBJ2-7; D is perhaps TRBD1 (6 bases). The CDR3 loop spans 16 amino acids. Germline CDR1 reads MNHEY; CDR2 reads SVGEGT. V was trimmed by 6 bases and J by 2 bases, leaving 20 bases between them. The CDR3 nucleotides read TGTGCCAGCAGAACCCTCGGACAGATTATGGCCTACGAGCAGTACTTC. It codes for CASRTLGQIMAYEQYF.

This clonotype was counted at least ten times. The rearrangement joins TRBV6-4 to TRBJ2-1; D is ambiguous. The V end lost 1 base, the J end lost 6 bases, and 10 bases lay between the germline ends. CDR3 length: 14 residues. Germline V lookup: CDR1 MRHNA, CDR2 SNTAGT. CDR3 sequence (DNA): TGTGCCAGCAGTGACTTTATCCTCGCCAATGAGCAGTTCTTC. It yields the protein CASSDFILANEQFF.

The chain carries TRBV11-2 and TRBJ2-1; the match to TRBD2 covers 8 bases. With V trimmed by 1 base and J by 5 bases, 4 bases remained unmatched. Germline values: CDR1 SGHAT, CDR2 FQNNGV. The CDR3 runs to 15 residues. The DNA of the CDR3 is TGTGCCAGCAGCTTAGGACTAGCGATCAACAATGAGCAGTTCTTC. It specifies CASSLGLAINNEQFF.

The chain employs TRBV30 and TRBJ2-1; 10 nucleotides agree with TRBD2. This CDR3 has 13 amino acids. V was pared by 3 bases and J by 8 bases, with 4 bases of the junction left unmatched. CDR1 GTSNPN and CDR2 SVGIG come from the germline V gene (reference sequence). The CDR3 sequence: CAWRPGLADEQFF. The DNA of the CDR3 is TGTGCCTGGAGACCCGGACTAGCGGATGAGCAGTTCTTC.

The chain employs TRBV12-3 or TRBV12-4 and TRBJ1-5; D not certain. V dropped 1 base and J dropped 3 bases, with 7 bases sitting between them. The CDR3 covers 14 residues. This CDR3 reads CASSLGRLNQPQHF. Here the CDR3 DNA reads TGTGCCAGCAGTTTAGGGCGGCTCAATCAGCCCCAGCATTTT.

This clonotype has ten or more counts. The rearrangement uses TRBV28 and TRBJ2-1; D is undetermined. CDR3 length: 12 residues. Trimming stripped 1 base from V and 5 bases from J, with 3 bases between. Germline V gene data show CDR1 as MDHEN and CDR2 as SYDVKM. CDR3 in amino acids: CASSLSHNEQFF. As DNA, the CDR3 is TGTGCCAGCAGTTTATCCCACAATGAGCAGTTCTTC.

A few counts support this clonotype. The chain couples TRBV11-3 to TRBJ2-1, with D possibly being TRBD2 (6 bases). The germline V and J ends were trimmed by 6 bases and 0 bases, with 15 bases remaining between them. Germline V gene lookup returns CDR1 SGHNT and CDR2 YENEEA. There are 16 residues in the CDR3. The CDR3 DNA sequence: TGTGCCAGCAGTTCTGTAGCGGAACCCTCCTACAATGAGCAGTTCTTC. It codes for CASSSVAEPSYNEQFF. Complete variable domain (other parts from reference TRBV11-3 and TRBJ2-1): EAGVVQSPRYKIIEKKQPVAFWCNPISGHNTLYWYLQNLGQGPELLIRYENEEAVDDSQLPKDRFSAERLKGVDSTLKIQPAELGDSAVYLCASSSVAEPSYNEQFFGPGTRLTVL.

The sample holds many counts of this clonotype. The rearrangement links TRBV5-1 to TRBJ2-2; the D gene is possibly TRBD2 (6 bases). CDR1 is SGHRS and CDR2 is YFSETQ in the germline V gene. This CDR3 contains 16 residues. Trimming pared 0 bases from V and 2 bases from J, leaving 11 bases between. The CDR3 DNA sequence: TGCGCCAGCAGCTTGGCTTTACTAGCCAACACCGGGGAGCTGTTTTTT. This codes for CASSLALLANTGELFF.

As regards this clonotype: The junction differs from germline at one of its ends, possibly a read error. The chain carries TRBV7-7 and TRBJ2-5; D gene unclear. The germline gives CDR1 SSHAT, CDR2 FNYEAQ (reference sequence). This CDR3 spans 15 amino acids. CDR3: CASSPAGTLQETQYF. The CDR3 bases are TGTGCTAGCAGCCCAGCAGGTACCCTCCAAGAGACCCAGTACTTC.

There are many counts of this clonotype. CDR3 DNA: TGTGCCAGCAGGCAAAGCTCCTATAATTCACCCCTCCACTTT. It encodes CASRQSSYNSPLHF. The chain uses TRBV28 and TRBJ1-6; D is undetermined. Per the germline V gene, CDR1 is MDHEN and CDR2 is SYDVKM. Trimming took 6 bases from V and 0 from J, leaving 6 bases between them. The CDR3 totals 14 residues.

This clonotype was detected a few times. The rearrangement uses TRBV20-1 and TRBJ2-1; 12 nucleotides line up with TRBD2. The CDR3 length is 17 residues. The germline CDR1 and CDR2 sequences are DFQATT and SNEGSKA (reference sequence). V lost 4 bases, J lost 0 bases, and 7 bases stayed unmatched. The CDR3 loop reads CSATGTSGFSSYNEQFF. CDR3 nucleotides: TGCAGTGCTACCGGGACTAGCGGGTTCAGCTCCTACAATGAGCAGTTCTTC.

The sample holds many counts of this clonotype. The CDR3, as DNA: TGTGCCAGCAGCTTAGTCCCTACCTCCTACAATGAGCAGTTCTTC. This sequence encodes CASSLVPTSYNEQFF. V usage is TRBV7-2 and J usage is TRBJ2-1; D unresolved. This CDR3 spans 15 amino acids. V lost 1 base and J lost 0, with 7 bases in between. The germline V gene has CDR1 SGHTA and CDR2 FQGNSA.

The table lists this clonotype with a few counts. This chain uses TRBV4-3 with TRBJ2-7, with TRBD1 as a possible D gene (6 bases). The germline gives CDR1 LGHNA, CDR2 YSLEER. The CDR3 covers 14 residues. Trimming cost V 2 bases and J 0 bases, with 8 bases left between them. Here the CDR3 reads CASSQRTDSYEQYF. CDR3 coding DNA: TGCGCCAGCAGCCAACGGACAGACTCCTACGAGCAGTACTTC.

The chain combines TRBV7-9 with TRBJ2-3, with D perhaps TRBD1 or TRBD2 (5 bases each). Germline CDR1 and CDR2: SEHNR and FQNEAQ (reference sequence). This CDR3 is 15 amino acids long. The ends were cut back, 0 bases at V and 7 bases at J, with 14 bases in the middle. CDR3: CASSLAGPLANTQYF. The DNA for the CDR3 is TGTGCCAGCAGCTTAGCGGGACCCCTCGCAAATACGCAGTATTTT.